This T cell receptor (beta chain) was retrieved from a study of Graves' ophthalmopathy and Graves' hyperthyroidism. The wider study: Ahead of any treatment, peripheral blood was obtained at the initial diagnosis.

Ophthalmopathic donors had moderate-to-severe activity, CAS ≥3 and NOSPECS ≥4, with disease that had lasted under 3 months. Scientists amplified the TCR beta CDR3 regions from RNA transcripts. The first round was an RT-PCR with HTBI primers, and the second round was a multiplex PCR. Each CDR3 protein is one row after TCRdb ran MiXCR on the multiplex PCR reads. The sample has about 240,000 distinct CDR3 sequences; around 45% are singletons. Points on this clonotype: Its matching antigen is unknown.

Notes on the study in general: Also, most clonotypes expanded in the thyroid above 0.001 frequency appeared in blood.

Trimming shortened V by 7 bases and J by 7 bases, and 10 bases separated the two germline ends. The CDR3 has 12 residues. Germline V gene sequence: CDR1 SNHLY, CDR2 FYNNEI. Material for sequencing was peripheral blood. The clonotype originates from an adult man with Graves' ophthalmopathy. The chain employs TRBV2 and TRBJ1-4; D unresolved. CDR3 in amino acids: CASTTRREKLFF. DNA of the CDR3: TGTGCCAGCACAACAAGACGTGAAAAACTGTTTTTT.